This TCR beta chain originates from a study of response to subunit inactivated influenza vaccine (dated 2018 in TCRdb). For the wider study: The study used deep quantitative T cell receptor repertoire profiling to track responses to a trivalent subunit inactivated influenza vaccine. Findings and caveats that apply to the study as a whole: It was suggested by the authors that each seasonal influenza vaccination may recruit only a limited number of new T cells.

In this sample, this clonotype turned up many times. This receptor's antigen is unknown. The record has no base qualities; no much larger clone is one base away. Library prep was done by RT-PCR. Sequencing used an Illumina HiSeq 2500. Clones were called with MiXCR by TCRdb after fastp trimmed the public reads at Q25, and only in-frame beta chains were retained. Each entry merges the rows of one CDR3 protein and shows their most common DNA and genes. In all, the sample holds approximately 250,000 distinct CDR3 sequences, and 9.5% to 15% of those were seen once. The ten top clones hold roughly 7.7% of the sample. The CDR3 spans 14 residues, from the cysteine through the phenylalanine. Only the CDR3 part of the read is kept: 42 bases, read in frame from the first base. V is pruned by 5 bases and J by 4 bases, leaving 6 bases of the junction without a gene match. In the germline V gene, CDR1 corresponds to SGHAT and CDR2 to FQNNGV.

The sample was non-naive T cells sorted from PBMCs, taken about 14 days before vaccination. The cell subset or site label on this specimen signifies: memory T cell fraction. This chain is built from TRBV11-2 and TRBJ2-7, with 9 bases in between that match TRBD1. The sequence was collected from a man aged 50 to 59 who received an inactivated influenza vaccine. Donor details come from another sample of the same person, matched by shared clones. The CDR3 loop reads CASSLGQGLYEQYF. The DNA is as follows: TGTGCCAGCAGCCTGGGACAGGGTCTTTACGAGCAGTACTTC. This CDR3, with the reference TRBV11-2 and TRBJ2-7 proteins standing in past its ends, gives the full variable domain EAGVAQSPRYKIIEKRQSVAFWCNPISGHATLYWYQQILGQGPKLLIQFQNNGVVDDSQLPKDRFSAERLKGVDSTLKIQPAKLEDSAVYLCASSLGQGLYEQYFGPGTRLTVT.